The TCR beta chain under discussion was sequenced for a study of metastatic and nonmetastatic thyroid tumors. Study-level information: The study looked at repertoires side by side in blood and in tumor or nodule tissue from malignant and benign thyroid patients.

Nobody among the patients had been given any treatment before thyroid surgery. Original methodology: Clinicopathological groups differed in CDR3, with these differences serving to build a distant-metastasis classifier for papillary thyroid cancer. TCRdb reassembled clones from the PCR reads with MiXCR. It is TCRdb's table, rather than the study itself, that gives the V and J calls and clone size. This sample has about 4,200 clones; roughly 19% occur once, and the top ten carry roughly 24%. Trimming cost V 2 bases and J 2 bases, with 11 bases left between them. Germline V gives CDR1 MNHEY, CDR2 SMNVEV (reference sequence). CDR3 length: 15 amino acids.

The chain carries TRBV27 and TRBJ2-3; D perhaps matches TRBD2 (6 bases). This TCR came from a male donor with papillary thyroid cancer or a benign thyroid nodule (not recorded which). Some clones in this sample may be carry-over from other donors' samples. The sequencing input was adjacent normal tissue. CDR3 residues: CASSLQAGLTDTQYF. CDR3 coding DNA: TGTGCCAGCAGTTTACAAGCGGGCCTCACAGATACGCAGTATTTT.